This T cell receptor (beta chain) comes out of a study of T cell responses to AZD1222 COVID-19 vaccine. Study-wide points: Two doses of AZD1222 preceded a rise in Spike-specific TCR breadth and depth. Reportedly, close to half of spike-specific TCRs are directed against unmutated variant regions. White British ancestry dominated among donors, who included more females, and clonal diversity was possibly underestimated.

The V gene's germline CDR1 is DFQATT and CDR2 SNEGSKA (reference sequence). The V and J ends lost 6 bases and 4 bases respectively, with 9 bases between them. The CDR3 consists of 11 residues. Concerning this clone: Its antigen is unknown.

Libraries were prepared by immunoSEQ multiplex PCR; TCRdb keeps only in-frame clonotypes and omits some of them. Among 140,000 to 150,000 clones listed, around 86% were seen once. The input for sequencing was peripheral blood, taken on day 0 of MenACWY control vaccination. The chain links TRBV20-1 to TRBJ1-1; possible D gene TRBD1, 5 bases. This clonotype was obtained from an adult in good health. The CDR3 spells CSAGEGTEAFF. CDR3 DNA sequence: TGCAGTGCGGGGGAGGGCACTGAAGCTTTCTTT.